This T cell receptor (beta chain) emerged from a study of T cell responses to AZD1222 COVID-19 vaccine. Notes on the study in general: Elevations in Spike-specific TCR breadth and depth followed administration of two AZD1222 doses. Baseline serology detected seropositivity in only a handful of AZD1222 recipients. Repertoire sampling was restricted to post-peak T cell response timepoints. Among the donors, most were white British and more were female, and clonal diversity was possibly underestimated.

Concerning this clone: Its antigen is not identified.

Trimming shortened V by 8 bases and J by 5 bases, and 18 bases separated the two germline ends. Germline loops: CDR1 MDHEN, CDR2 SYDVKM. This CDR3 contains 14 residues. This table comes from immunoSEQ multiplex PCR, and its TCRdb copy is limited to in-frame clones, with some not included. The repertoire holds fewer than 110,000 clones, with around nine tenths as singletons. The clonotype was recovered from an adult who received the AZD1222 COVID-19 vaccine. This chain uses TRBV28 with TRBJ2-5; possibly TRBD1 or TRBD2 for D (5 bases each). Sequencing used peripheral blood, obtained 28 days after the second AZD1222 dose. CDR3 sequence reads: CASSGTPGRETQYF. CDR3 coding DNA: TGTGCCAGCTCCGGGACCCCGGGCCGGGAGACCCAGTACTTC.